This passage covers 16 T cell receptor beta chains from one sample sequenced in a study of T cell repertoires in cytomegalovirus infection. From the reads, TCRdb called clonotypes with MiXCR, one entry per CDR3 protein. The data show 650,000 to 900,000 distinct CDR3 sequences, 25% to 30% seen once. Antigens for these TCRs are unknown. The sequenced sample was cultured CD8+ T cells from PBMCs, obtained from culture after CMV antigen stimulation. The receptors were sampled from a human donor in good health (CMV status not recorded). Some clones in this sample may be carry-over from other donors' samples.

The chain employs TRBV4-3 and TRBJ1-3, with unresolved D. Germline V lookup: CDR1 LGHNA, CDR2 YSLEER. The V and J ends lost 0 bases and 0 bases respectively, with 9 bases between them. The CDR3 has 16 residues. The CDR3 region is CASSQDPVVSGNTIYF. CDR3 nucleotides: TGCGCCAGCAGCCAAGACCCGGTGGTCTCTGGAAACACCATATATTTT.

This chain connects TRBV3-1 to TRBJ2-3; no reliable D call. The V end was cut by 0 bases, the J end by 6 bases, with 10 bases between. The germline gives CDR1 LGHDT, CDR2 YNNKEL (reference sequence). This CDR3 comprises 14 residues. CDR3: CASSQDVQDDTQYF. The CDR3, as DNA: TGTGCCAGCAGCCAAGATGTGCAGGACGATACGCAGTATTTT.

The sample holds many counts of this clonotype. The genes are TRBV6-5 and TRBJ2-3; D could derive from TRBD1 or TRBD2 (5 bases each). V lost 0 bases and J lost 1, with 14 bases in between. In germline, CDR1 is MNHEY, CDR2 SVGAGI. The CDR3 has 17 residues. CDR3 nucleotides: TGTGCCAGCAGTTACTCTTCCCCGGGGACGGGCACAGATACGCAGTATTTT. Translated: CASSYSSPGTGTDTQYF.

This clonotype has ten or more counts. The chain uses TRBV7-9 and TRBJ1-5; D gene unclear. The CDR3 has 15 residues. The V end lost 5 bases, the J end lost 0 bases, and 11 bases lay between the germline ends. Germline V gene sequence: CDR1 SEHNR, CDR2 FQNEAQ (reference sequence). The CDR3 DNA reads TGTGCCAGCAGCAAGGACCGGTATAGCAATCAGCCCCAGCATTTT. Translated: CASSKDRYSNQPQHF.

This clonotype was picked up a small number of times. V and J are TRBV7-9 and TRBJ1-1; D is unresolved. Germline loops: CDR1 SEHNR, CDR2 FQNEAQ (reference sequence). There are 15 residues in the CDR3. The V gene lost 3 bases and the J gene lost 0 bases, with 11 bases spanning the gap. In DNA form, the CDR3 reads TGTGCCAGCAGCTTTCTGACCCGAATGAACACTGAAGCTTTCTTT. Translation: CASSFLTRMNTEAFF. Looking up the rest from reference TRBV7-9 and TRBJ1-1 gives the full variable domain: DTGVSQNPRHKITKRGQNVTFRCDPISEHNRLYWYRQTLGQGPEFLTYFQNEAQLEKSRLLSDRFSAERPKGSFSTLEIQRTEQGDSAMYLCASSFLTRMNTEAFFGQGTRLTVV.

This rearrangement joins TRBV6-5 to TRBJ2-5; the D gene is possibly TRBD2 (5 bases). Trimming removed 6 bases from V and 5 bases from J, with 16 bases in between. Germline CDR1 and CDR2: MNHEY and SVGAGI. The CDR3 totals 14 residues. CDR3 bases: TGTGCCAGCAGCCCCGGGCCTTCGGGGGAGACCCAGTACTTC. Protein: CASSPGPSGETQYF.

V gene TRBV7-9 combines with J gene TRBJ1-1; D ambiguous. The CDR3 runs to 14 residues. The V gene lost 2 bases and the J gene lost 2 bases, with 9 bases spanning the gap. Germline-derived CDR1 and CDR2 are SEHNR and FQNEAQ (reference sequence). The CDR3: CASSLISSNTEAFF. The DNA of the CDR3 is TGTGCCAGCAGCTTAATTTCGAGTAACACTGAAGCTTTCTTT.

The chain uses TRBV27 and TRBJ1-2; possibly TRBD1 for D (5 bases). The CDR3 loop spans 15 amino acids. V lost 0 bases and J lost 6, with 14 bases in between. Germline CDR1 is MNHEY and CDR2 is SMNVEV (reference sequence). The CDR3 protein is CASSLSVRVMDGYTF. The CDR3 coding sequence is TGTGCCAGCAGTTTATCTGTCAGGGTTATGGATGGCTACACCTTC.

V gene TRBV6-6 combines with J gene TRBJ1-1; possibly TRBD1 for D (5 bases). Germline V gene lookup returns CDR1 MNHNY and CDR2 SVGAGI (reference sequence). This CDR3 spans 13 amino acids. V was trimmed by 7 bases and J by 4 bases, leaving 13 bases between them. The CDR3: CASTLGGSTEAFF. The DNA of the CDR3 is TGTGCCAGCACATTGGGGGGGAGCACTGAAGCTTTCTTT.

J is TRBJ2-7 and V is TRBV12-3 or TRBV12-4, with a tentative D call TRBD2 (7 bases). The CDR3 spans 12 residues. Trimming left V 7 bases short and J 6 bases short, with 13 bases between. As DNA, the CDR3 is TGTGCCAGCACCCTAGGGGGGGGCGAGCAGTACTTC. Amino acid sequence: CASTLGGGEQYF.

This clonotype was counted at least ten times. This chain links TRBV7-6 with TRBJ2-3, with D maybe TRBD2 (6 bases). CDR1 is SGHVS and CDR2 is FNYEAQ in the germline V gene. The CDR3 loop spans 14 amino acids. The V and J ends lost 5 bases and 4 bases respectively, with 13 bases between them. The CDR3 nucleotides read TGTGCCAGCAGCCCCCTCGCGGGGTCAGATACGCAGTATTTT. This codes for CASSPLAGSDTQYF. The whole variable domain, filled in from reference TRBV7-6 and TRBJ2-3, reads GAGVSQSPRYKVTKRGQDVALRCDPISGHVSLYWYRQALGQGPEFLTYFNYEAQQDKSGLPNDRFSAERPEGSISTLTIQRTEQRDSAMYRCASSPLAGSDTQYFGPGTRLTVL.

The genes are TRBV15 and TRBJ2-7, with 7 bases matching TRBD1. This CDR3 comprises 14 residues. The germline gives CDR1 LNHNV, CDR2 YYDKDF (reference sequence). The trim removed 3 bases at V and 6 bases at J, leaving 8 bases unmatched. CDR3 amino acids: CATSSDRQGSEQYF. CDR3 DNA: TGTGCCACCAGCAGCGACCGACAGGGTTCCGAGCAGTACTTC.

This clonotype was counted between two and nine times. CDR3 sequence reads: CASIGRGYTEAFF. The CDR3 DNA reads as TGTGCCAGTATTGGCAGAGGGTACACTGAAGCTTTCTTT. This chain joins TRBV19 and TRBJ1-1; D is ambiguous. The CDR3 sequence is 13 residues long. The germline V gene has CDR1 LNHDA and CDR2 SQIVND (reference sequence). The V end was cut by 7 bases, the J end by 3 bases, with 12 bases between.

The rearrangement links TRBV19 to TRBJ1-1; D gene ambiguous. Germline CDR1 LNHDA, CDR2 SQIVND (reference sequence). The CDR3 extends over 13 amino acids. The V gene lost 4 bases and the J gene lost 7 bases, with 13 bases spanning the gap. The CDR3 sequence is CASSNEGWDEAFF. The CDR3 nucleotides are TGTGCCAGTAGTAATGAAGGCTGGGATGAAGCTTTCTTT.

Many counts were recorded for this clonotype. The CDR3 bases are TGTGCCAGCAGCCCCCAGGGGAGCTCCTACAATGAGCAGTTCTTC. Its protein product is CASSPQGSSYNEQFF. The V call is TRBV7-6, the J call TRBJ2-1; the D gene is possibly TRBD1 (6 bases). The CDR3 contains 15 residues. Germline-derived CDR1 and CDR2 are SGHVS and FNYEAQ. Deletions cut 5 bases from V and 0 bases from J, with 11 bases between.

The chain combines TRBV9 with TRBJ2-5; TRBD2 matches at 7 bases. Per germline, CDR1 SGDLS and CDR2 YYNGEE. The CDR3 totals 15 residues. The V and J ends lost 0 bases and 2 bases, in that order; junction bases with no gene match: 4. The CDR3 DNA sequence: TGTGCCAGCAGCGTAGTTGCGGGGGAACAAGAGACCCAGTACTTC. As protein: CASSVVAGEQETQYF.